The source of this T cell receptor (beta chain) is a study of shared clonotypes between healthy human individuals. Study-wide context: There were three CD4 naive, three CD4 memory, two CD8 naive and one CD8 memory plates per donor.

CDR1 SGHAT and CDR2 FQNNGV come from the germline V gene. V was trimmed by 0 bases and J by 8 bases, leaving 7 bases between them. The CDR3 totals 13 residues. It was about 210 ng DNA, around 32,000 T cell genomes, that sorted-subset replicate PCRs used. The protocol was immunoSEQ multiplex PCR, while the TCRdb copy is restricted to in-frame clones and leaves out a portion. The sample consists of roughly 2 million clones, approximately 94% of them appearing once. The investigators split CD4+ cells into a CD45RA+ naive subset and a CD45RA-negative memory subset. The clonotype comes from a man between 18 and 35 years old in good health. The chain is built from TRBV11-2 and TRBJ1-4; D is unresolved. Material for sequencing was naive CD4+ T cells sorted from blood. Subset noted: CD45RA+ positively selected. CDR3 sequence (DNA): TGTGCCAGCAGCTTAGACTATTGGGAAAAACTGTTTTTT. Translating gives CASSLDYWEKLFF. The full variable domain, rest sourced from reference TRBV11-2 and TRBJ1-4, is EAGVAQSPRYKIIEKRQSVAFWCNPISGHATLYWYQQILGQGPKLLIQFQNNGVVDDSQLPKDRFSAERLKGVDSTLKIQPAKLEDSAVYLCASSLDYWEKLFFGSGTQLSVL.